This passage covers 14 T cell receptor beta chains from one sample sequenced in a study of T cell changes during pregnancy in multiple sclerosis. Clones were read by immunoSEQ multiplex PCR, and TCRdb kept only the in-frame ones, dropping some. The sample holds over 55,000 clones; around 93% are singletons and the top ten take under 2%. Material: peripheral blood, obtained after pregnancy. The receptors here all came from a female donor with multiple sclerosis, enrolled in a pregnancy study.

This chain connects TRBV9 to TRBJ2-7; TRBD2 matches 7 bases. The CDR3 totals 18 residues. V shed 0 bases and J 1 base; nucleotides not matched to a gene: 13. Germline CDR1 reads SGDLS; CDR2 reads YYNGEE. CDR3 amino acids: CASSVGTPVREWSYEQYF. The CDR3 nucleotides read TGTGCCAGCAGCGTAGGGACCCCAGTGCGGGAGTGGTCCTACGAGCAGTACTTC.

The chain uses TRBV28 and TRBJ2-4, with 7 bases matching TRBD1. V lost 6 bases, J lost 4 bases, and 6 bases stayed unmatched. This CDR3 is built from 14 residues. Germline V gene data show CDR1 as MDHEN and CDR2 as SYDVKM. The CDR3 sequence: CASSPGQIKNIQYF. CDR3 coding DNA: TGTGCCAGCAGCCCGGGACAGATAAAAAACATTCAGTACTTC.

This chain joins TRBV27 and TRBJ2-5; 10 bases are shared with TRBD2. Germline V CDR1 and CDR2: MNHEY, SMNVEV (reference sequence). The junction had 12 bases not matched to a gene; V was cut back by 6 bases and J by 5 bases. The CDR3 is 16 residues long. CDR3 loop: CASRLKREGLKETQYF. The CDR3 DNA reads TGTGCCAGCAGATTGAAGCGGGAGGGCCTGAAGGAGACCCAGTACTTC.

The sample holds one count of this clone. The V call is TRBV5-1, the J call TRBJ2-1, with 8 bases matching TRBD1. Losses at the gene ends were 2 bases for V and 0 bases for J; bases not matched to a gene: 4. The CDR3 length is 16 residues. CDR1 is SGHRS, CDR2 YFSETQ, per germline. CDR3 amino acids: CASSFTGGSSYNEQFF. Written as DNA, the CDR3 is TGCGCCAGCAGCTTTACAGGGGGAAGCTCCTACAATGAGCAGTTCTTC.

This sequence joins TRBV14 and TRBJ2-2, with D possibly being TRBD1 (7 bases). This CDR3 contains 16 residues. The ends were cut back, 4 bases at V and 5 bases at J, with 17 bases in the middle. Germline V gene data show CDR1 as SGHDN and CDR2 as FVKESK. CDR3 DNA: TGTGCCAGCAGCCCCCTCTCAGGGGGGATAACCGGGGAGCTGTTTTTT. It encodes CASSPLSGGITGELFF.

The V gene is TRBV25-1, the J gene TRBJ2-5, with a tentative D call TRBD1 (5 bases). This CDR3 comprises 14 residues. The ends were cut back, 8 bases at V and 7 bases at J, with 20 bases in the middle. Germline V gene sequence: CDR1 MGHDK, CDR2 SYGVNS. The CDR3 reads CASGQGQGGVTQYF. CDR3 in DNA: TGTGCCAGCGGTCAAGGACAAGGTGGGGTGACCCAGTACTTC.

This clone was seen a few times. V is TRBV29-1 and J is TRBJ1-1; 10 bases align to TRBD1. This CDR3 region has 12 residues. Losses at the gene ends were 6 bases for V and 5 bases for J; bases not matched to a gene: 3. The germline V gene encodes CDR1 SQVTM and CDR2 ANQGSEA. DNA for the CDR3: TGCAGCGTGTGGACAGGGGGAACTGAAGCTTTCTTT. It yields the protein CSVWTGGTEAFF. Supplemented by reference TRBV29-1 and TRBJ1-1, the full variable domain reads SAVISQKPSRDICQRGTSLTIQCQVDSQVTMMFWYRQQPGQSLTLIATANQGSEATYESGFVIDKFPISRPNLTFSTLTVSNMSPEDSSIYLCSVWTGGTEAFFGQGTRLTVV.

The chain carries TRBV4-1 and TRBJ1-2; TRBD1 matches at 7 bases. Germline lookup yields CDR1 MGHRA and CDR2 YSYEKL. CDR3 length: 15 residues. V lost 2 bases, J lost 5 bases, and 8 bases stayed unmatched. This CDR3 is CASSQSRDSIYGYTF. The CDR3 DNA follows: TGCGCCAGCAGCCAATCTCGGGACAGCATATATGGCTACACCTTC.

For the CDR3, the DNA is TGTGCCAGCAGCGAGGGGGGGAGCTCCTACAATGAGCAGTTCTTC. Amino acids: CASSEGGSSYNEQFF. The chain recombines TRBV9 with TRBJ2-1, with D perhaps TRBD2 (7 bases). The germline gives CDR1 SGDLS, CDR2 YYNGEE. The CDR3 sequence is 15 residues long. Deletions cut 3 bases from V and 0 bases from J, with 10 bases between.

The chain employs TRBV5-5 and TRBJ1-2; a possible D gene is TRBD1 (6 bases). Germline V gene sequence: CDR1 SGHKS, CDR2 YYEKEE (reference sequence). V dropped 4 bases and J dropped 1 base, with 11 bases sitting between them. The CDR3 sequence is 14 residues long. CDR3 sequence (DNA): TGTGCCAGCAGCCGGACAGAGCTTAACTATGGCTACACCTTC. Translating gives CASSRTELNYGYTF.

The J gene is TRBJ2-1, the V gene TRBV14; 7 bases agree with TRBD1. The CDR3 runs 15 residues. V trimming: 0 bases; J trimming: 3 bases; junction bases outside the gene matches: 2. Germline assignment: CDR1 SGHDN and CDR2 FVKESK. The chain's CDR3 is CASSQDYRGYNEQFF. The CDR3 bases are TGTGCCAGCAGCCAAGACTACAGGGGCTACAATGAGCAGTTCTTC.

This sequence joins TRBV4-2 and TRBJ2-7; TRBD1 matches at 8 bases. The junction had 7 bases not matched to a gene; V was cut back by 0 bases and J by 6 bases. Germline V lookup: CDR1 LGHNA, CDR2 YNFKEQ. CDR3 length: 15 amino acids. In nucleotides, the CDR3 is TGTGCCAGCAGCCAAGACCAGGGGGCGCCCCGCGAGCAGTACTTC. It codes for CASSQDQGAPREQYF.

The gene calls are TRBV27 and TRBJ2-2, with D maybe TRBD1 (5 bases). V was pared by 1 base and J by 5 bases, with 11 bases between. Per germline, CDR1 MNHEY and CDR2 SMNVEV (reference sequence). The CDR3 contains 15 residues. CDR3 loop: CASSLYPGRTGELFF. DNA of the CDR3: TGTGCCAGCAGTTTATACCCAGGGCGAACCGGGGAGCTGTTTTTT.

This clone was seen just once. CDR3 protein: CASSNGTSGKETQYF. In DNA, the CDR3 is TGTGCCAGTAGTAACGGGACTAGCGGAAAAGAGACCCAGTACTTC. The chain is built from TRBV19 and TRBJ2-5; 11 positions agree with TRBD2. In germline, CDR1 is LNHDA, CDR2 SQIVND (reference sequence). The trim removed 4 bases at V and 3 bases at J, leaving 4 bases unmatched. There are 15 residues in the CDR3.